This T cell receptor (beta chain) was captured by sequencing in a study of shared clonotypes between healthy human individuals. The repertoire was sequenced with immunoSEQ multiplex PCR; TCRdb's copy has only in-frame clones and lacks some. The sample records over 2 million clones, roughly 94% being singletons. This CDR3 is 13 amino acids long. Germline CDR1 and CDR2: SGHTA and FQGNSA. V was clipped by 3 bases and J by 10 bases, with 13 bases between them. The clonotype comes from a man younger than 30 in good health. Sequences were obtained from naive CD4+ T cells sorted from blood. The subset denotes: CD45RA+ positively selected. V is TRBV7-2 and J is TRBJ2-1, with D unclear. This CDR3 reads CASSFYPDREQFF. CDR3 bases: TGTGCCAGCAGCTTTTACCCTGATAGGGAGCAGTTCTTC.